This TCR beta chain was recorded in a study of T cell changes during pregnancy in multiple sclerosis. CDR1 is SGHAT, CDR2 FQNNGV, per germline. The CDR3 is made up of 15 amino acids. Between the trimmed V and J ends, which lost 2 bases and 4 bases, there was a span of 12 bases. TCRdb keeps only in-frame clones here, not all; method: immunoSEQ multiplex PCR. This sample yields under 95,000 clones, of which nearly 95% are seen a single time; roughly 0.9% belongs to the top ten. The J gene is TRBJ2-1, the V gene TRBV11-2, with D tentatively TRBD1 (5 bases). The clonotype originates from a female donor in good health, enrolled as a control in a pregnancy study. The specimen comprised peripheral blood, sampled in the second trimester of pregnancy. The CDR3 spells CASSLIQGLYNEQFF. In nucleotides, the CDR3 is TGTGCCAGCAGCTTAATTCAGGGCTTATACAATGAGCAGTTCTTC.